Presented here are 31 T cell receptor beta chains from one specimen sequenced in a study of blood T cell repertoires in COVID-19. Profiled with immunoSEQ multiplex PCR; TCRdb holds only in-frame clones, not every one. This sample has 130,000 to 150,000 clones, with around nine tenths found just once. The sequencing sample was made of peripheral blood. The origin of the receptors is a woman between 35 and 50 years old with acute or convalescent COVID-19.

This clone was seen once. CDR3 in DNA: TGTGCCAGCTCATTCTCCGGGACAGGGGGATACACTGAAGCTTTCTTT. Translating it yields CASSFSGTGGYTEAFF. This chain links TRBV18 with TRBJ1-1; 11 nucleotides agree with TRBD1. Looked up from germline, CDR1 is KGHSH and CDR2 is LQKENI. V shed 5 bases, J shed 3 bases, and the junction held 8 bases outside the gene matches. The length of the CDR3 is 16 residues.

The chain uses TRBV3-1 (or the pseudogene TRBV3-2) and TRBJ2-1, with 11 bases that match TRBD2. Germline V gene lookup returns CDR1 LGHDT and CDR2 YNNKEL (reference sequence). V shed 7 bases, J shed 7 bases, and the junction held 18 bases outside the gene matches. This CDR3 spans 18 amino acids. The CDR3 DNA sequence: TGTGCCAGCAACCCGGGGGGGTCACTAGCGGGAGTTGTAAATGAGCAGTTCTTC. It codes for CASNPGGSLAGVVNEQFF.

In its sample, this clone was seen a few times. V usage is TRBV11-2 and J usage is TRBJ2-1; 9 positions agree with TRBD2. CDR1 is SGHAT and CDR2 is FQNNGV in the germline V gene. V shed 2 bases and J 5 bases; nucleotides not matched to a gene: 10. The CDR3 has 17 residues. CDR3 nucleotides: TGTGCCAGCAGCTTAAGGGTGCCGGGACTAGCTAACAATGAGCAGTTCTTC. Translated, it gives CASSLRVPGLANNEQFF.

This clone was observed a few times. The chain recombines TRBV30 with TRBJ1-1, with D unresolved. CDR3 size: 11 residues. Deletions cut 2 bases from V and 4 bases from J, with 5 bases between. Germline-derived CDR1 and CDR2 are GTSNPN and SVGIG (reference sequence). The CDR3 here is CAWSLGTEAFF. The CDR3 nucleotides read TGTGCCTGGAGTCTAGGCACTGAAGCTTTCTTT. Looking up the rest from reference TRBV30 and TRBJ1-1 gives the full variable domain: SQTIHQWPATLVQPVGSPLSLECTVEGTSNPNLYWYRQAAGRGLQLLFYSVGIGQISSEVPQNLSASRPQDRQFILSSKKLLLSDSGFYLCAWSLGTEAFFGQGTRLTVV.

The chain recombines TRBV18 with TRBJ1-3, with a tentative D call TRBD1 (6 bases). Germline V gives CDR1 KGHSH, CDR2 LQKENI. The ends were cut back, 3 bases at V and 2 bases at J, with 8 bases in the middle. This CDR3 spans 14 amino acids. CDR3: CASSPGAPGNTIYF. The CDR3 DNA follows: TGTGCCAGCTCACCGGGGGCTCCTGGAAACACCATATATTTT.

J is TRBJ1-2 and V is TRBV7-9, with 9 bases lining up with TRBD1. Germline V lookup: CDR1 SEHNR, CDR2 FQNEAQ (reference sequence). This CDR3 region has 13 residues. Trimming at V came to 4 bases and at J to 7 bases, leaving 4 bases not matched to a gene. The CDR3 DNA follows: TGTGCCAGCAGCTCCGGGACAGGGATTGGCTACACCTTC. It translates to CASSSGTGIGYTF.

The chain uses TRBV23-1 and TRBJ1-2; D might be TRBD1 (6 bases). TRBV23-1 is marked as an open reading frame, function uncertain. Trimming left V 4 bases short and J 4 bases short, with 16 bases between. The length of the CDR3 is 15 residues. CDR3 DNA: TGCGCCAGCAGTCGCACGAACAGGGCTGGCTATGGCTACACCTTC. This gives the protein CASSRTNRAGYGYTF.

CDR3 in amino acids: CASSPPVQGGFGYTF. CDR3 DNA sequence: TGTGCCAGCTCACCACCGGTACAGGGAGGGTTTGGCTACACCTTC. V is TRBV18 and J is TRBJ1-2, with D perhaps TRBD1 (6 bases). Germline loops: CDR1 KGHSH, CDR2 LQKENI. Between the trimmed V and J ends, which lost 0 bases and 7 bases, there was a span of 15 bases. The CDR3 loop spans 15 amino acids.

CDR3 loop: CASRRKGTGNGEQYF. The CDR3 nucleotides are TGTGCCAGCAGACGAAAAGGGACAGGGAACGGTGAGCAGTACTTC. The chain combines TRBV25-1 with TRBJ2-7, with 9 bases that match TRBD1. Germline V gene sequence: CDR1 MGHDK, CDR2 SYGVNS. The ends lost 6 bases at V and 7 bases at J; junction bases unmatched: 13. The CDR3 has 15 residues.

The CDR3 DNA follows: TGTGCCAGCAGCCAAGCGGTCGTTGGTAGCGGGAGCTACGAGCAGTACTTC. This codes for CASSQAVVGSGSYEQYF. This chain uses TRBV4-2 with TRBJ2-7, with 9 bases matching TRBD2. The length of the CDR3 is 17 residues. V dropped 1 base and J dropped 3; count of bases not matched to a gene: 10. The germline gives CDR1 LGHNA, CDR2 YNFKEQ.

The J gene is TRBJ2-3, the V gene TRBV7-3, with 8 positions matching TRBD1. This CDR3 spans 14 amino acids. Germline CDR1 reads SGHTA; CDR2 reads FQGTGA. V trimming: 5 bases; J trimming: 2 bases; junction bases outside the gene matches: 3. The CDR3 region has the DNA TGTGCCAGCAGCCCTCAGGGGGCCACAGATACGCAGTATTTT. This sequence encodes CASSPQGATDTQYF.

The chain joins TRBV7-6 to TRBJ2-2, with D unclear. V lost 1 base and J 0 bases, leaving 6 bases between the germline ends. Germline V gene sequence: CDR1 SGHVS, CDR2 FNYEAQ. This CDR3 has 15 amino acids. CDR3 region: CASSLVSSNTGELFF. The CDR3 DNA sequence: TGTGCCAGCAGCTTAGTTTCCTCGAACACCGGGGAGCTGTTTTTT.

This clone has a handful of counts. The V call is TRBV27, the J call TRBJ2-7, with D tentatively TRBD1 (5 bases). CDR1 and CDR2 (germline): MNHEY, SMNVEV (reference sequence). The CDR3 loop spans 13 amino acids. Trimming left V 5 bases short and J 4 bases short, with 12 bases between. The DNA of the CDR3 is TGTGCCAGCAGTCTTGACAGAACTTACGAGCAGTACTTC. Encoded protein: CASSLDRTYEQYF.

This sequence joins TRBV18 and TRBJ2-7, with 11 bases aligning to TRBD2. The junction had 6 bases not matched to a gene; V was cut back by 3 bases and J by 2 bases. The CDR3 length is 16 residues. From germline, CDR1 is KGHSH and CDR2 LQKENI. In DNA form, the CDR3 reads TGTGCCAGCTCACCTCCTAGCGGGGGGCTGGCCTACGAGCAGTACTTC. Its translation is CASSPPSGGLAYEQYF.

The chain carries TRBV28 and TRBJ1-5, with 8 bases identical to TRBD1. The junction had 13 bases not matched to a gene; V was cut back by 6 bases and J by 6 bases. Germline CDR1 is MDHEN and CDR2 is SYDVKM. This CDR3 spans 16 amino acids. The CDR3 spells CASRYTTGGFSQPQHF. The CDR3 DNA sequence: TGTGCCAGCAGGTACACAACAGGGGGTTTTAGTCAGCCCCAGCATTTT.

The chain uses TRBV28 and TRBJ1-6, with 8 bases lining up with TRBD1. The CDR3 runs 15 residues. Germline V gene sequence: CDR1 MDHEN, CDR2 SYDVKM. V lost 3 bases, J lost 7 bases, and 5 bases stayed unmatched. CDR3 DNA: TGTGCCAGCAGTTTGCCTTGGACAGGGAATTCACCCCTCCACTTT. Its protein product is CASSLPWTGNSPLHF.

This chain links TRBV2 with TRBJ1-1; D not certain. Germline CDR1 is SNHLY and CDR2 is FYNNEI. CDR3 length: 13 residues. V was trimmed by 8 bases and J by 11 bases, leaving 21 bases between them. The CDR3 here is CASDIEGGGVAFF. The CDR3 nucleotides read TGTGCCAGCGATATCGAGGGTGGTGGTGTGGCTTTCTTT.

This clone was observed a few times. V is TRBV6-4 and J is TRBJ2-3; TRBD2 agrees at 14 bases. The germline V gene has CDR1 MRHNA and CDR2 SNTAGT. V lost 3 bases, J lost 4 bases, and 0 bases stayed unmatched. There are 15 residues in the CDR3. Written as DNA, the CDR3 is TGTGCCAGCAGTGAGACTAGCGGGGGGGCAGATACGCAGTATTTT. Encoded protein: CASSETSGGADTQYF.

The chain links TRBV19 to TRBJ1-3, with 9 nucleotides matching TRBD1. Germline values: CDR1 LNHDA, CDR2 SQIVND (reference sequence). V was clipped by 5 bases and J by 4 bases; unmatched bases: 9. The length of the CDR3 is 16 residues. The CDR3 protein is CASSPGTGMGGNTIYF. The CDR3 DNA follows: TGTGCCAGTAGTCCAGGGACAGGGATGGGAGGAAACACCATATATTTT.

This clone is a singleton in its sample. V usage is TRBV21-1 and J usage is TRBJ1-5; the tabulated D call, TRBD1, remains unverified against the DNA. TRBV21-1 is recorded as a pseudogene. The CDR3 is made up of 15 amino acids. The CDR3 reads CASSKRRRVGQPQHF. CDR3 in DNA: TGTGCCAGCAGCAAACGTCGCAGGGTTGGTCAGCCCCAGCATTTT.

This chain links TRBV7-9 with TRBJ2-1, with D possibly TRBD2 on 5 matching bases. V dropped 5 bases and J dropped 4 bases, with 21 bases sitting between them. The CDR3 has 17 residues. Per the germline V gene, CDR1 is SEHNR and CDR2 is FQNEAQ (reference sequence). The CDR3 DNA is TGTGCCAGCAGCCACCCTCATATGGGAGAAAAATACAATGAGCAGTTCTTC. Translation: CASSHPHMGEKYNEQFF.

This clone was counted a single time. This chain connects TRBV19 to TRBJ2-3, with 7 nucleotides matching TRBD2. Per the germline V gene, CDR1 is LNHDA and CDR2 is SQIVND (reference sequence). This CDR3 spans 15 amino acids. With 1 base clipped from V and 2 bases from J, the junction kept 3 bases outside the gene matches. The DNA for the CDR3 is TGTGCCAGTAGTATAGGGGACTATCCCACAGATACGCAGTATTTT. Translation: CASSIGDYPTDTQYF.

V is TRBV7-6 and J is TRBJ2-3, with TRBD2 matching over 8 bases. Germline V gene lookup returns CDR1 SGHVS and CDR2 FNYEAQ. The CDR3 sequence is 16 residues long. J was trimmed by 3 bases and V by 1 base; bases with no gene match: 6. CDR3 DNA: TGTGCCAGCAGCTTAGGGACTAGCCTTATGACAGATACGCAGTATTTT. It specifies CASSLGTSLMTDTQYF.

The chain is built from TRBV3-1 (or the pseudogene TRBV3-2) and TRBJ2-1, with a possible D match to TRBD2 (6 bases). Germline assignment: CDR1 LGHDT and CDR2 YNNKEL (reference sequence). Deletions cut 4 bases from V and 2 bases from J, with 18 bases between. There are 17 residues in the CDR3. DNA of the CDR3: TGTGCCAGCAGCCTCAAAAAAACTAGCTCGCCCTACAATGAGCAGTTCTTC. Translating gives CASSLKKTSSPYNEQFF.

The genes are TRBV18 and TRBJ2-7; the D gene is possibly TRBD2 (6 bases). Per the germline V gene, CDR1 is KGHSH and CDR2 is LQKENI. The CDR3 length is 13 residues. Trimming pared 6 bases from V and 5 bases from J, leaving 14 bases between. The CDR3 region is CASSEGQSHEQYF. The CDR3 nucleotides read TGTGCCAGCTCGGAGGGGCAGAGCCACGAGCAGTACTTC.

This sequence joins TRBV4-3 and TRBJ1-4; D is unresolved. The CDR3 is 16 residues long. Germline V gene data show CDR1 as LGHNA and CDR2 as YSLEER. The V gene lost 1 base and the J gene lost 2 bases, with 11 bases spanning the gap. The CDR3 spells CASSQVVAATNEKLFF. The CDR3 bases are TGCGCCAGCAGCCAAGTTGTAGCCGCGACTAATGAAAAACTGTTTTTT.

The rearrangement joins TRBV2 to TRBJ2-7; 7 bases map to TRBD2. The CDR3 sequence is 15 residues long. Germline assignment: CDR1 SNHLY and CDR2 FYNNEI. Losses at the gene ends were 6 bases for V and 3 bases for J; bases not matched to a gene: 11. CDR3 nucleotide sequence: TGTGCCAGCAGGTCTCAGAGCGGGACCGTCTACGAGCAGTACTTC. It is translated as CASRSQSGTVYEQYF. The variable domain in full, completed from reference TRBV2 and TRBJ2-7, reads EPEVTQTPSHQVTQMGQEVILRCVPISNHLYFYWYRQILGQKVEFLVSFYNNEISEKSEIFDDQFSVERPDGSNFTLKIRSTKLEDSAMYFCASRSQSGTVYEQYFGPGTRLTVT.

The genes are TRBV7-3 and TRBJ2-1, with D maybe TRBD2 (6 bases). The ends were cut back, 5 bases at V and 5 bases at J, with 13 bases in the middle. The CDR3 has 14 residues. The germline V gene has CDR1 SGHTA and CDR2 FQGTGA. The CDR3 nucleotides read TGTGCCAGCAGCCCTGGGACTCAAAACAATGAGCAGTTCTTC. This sequence encodes CASSPGTQNNEQFF. Looking up the rest from reference TRBV7-3 and TRBJ2-1 gives the full variable domain: GAGVSQTPSNKVTEKGKYVELRCDPISGHTALYWYRQSLGQGPEFLIYFQGTGAADDSGLPNDRFFAVRPEGSVSTLKIQRTERGDSAVYLCASSPGTQNNEQFFGPGTRLTVL.

This chain links TRBV19 with TRBJ1-6, with D possibly being TRBD1 (5 bases). The CDR3 extends over 13 amino acids. Per the germline V gene, CDR1 is LNHDA and CDR2 is SQIVND (reference sequence). Trimming pared 6 bases from V and 6 bases from J, leaving 9 bases between. For the CDR3, the DNA is TGTGCCAGTAGGATCAGGGTTAATTCACCCCTCCACTTT. It codes for CASRIRVNSPLHF.

A few counts support this clone. This rearrangement joins TRBV6-2 or TRBV6-3 to TRBJ2-5; 9 bases agree with TRBD2. Losses at the gene ends were 2 bases for V and 6 bases for J; bases not matched to a gene: 13. Per the germline V gene, CDR1 is MNHEY and CDR2 is SVGEGT. The CDR3 has 17 amino acids. The CDR3 nucleotides read TGTGCCAGCAGTTACGCCAATAGCGGGGGAATTTTGAAGACCCAGTACTTC. This encodes CASSYANSGGILKTQYF.

The chain employs TRBV7-2 and TRBJ2-7; D is perhaps TRBD1 (6 bases). The V and J ends lost 2 bases and 3 bases respectively, with 23 bases between them. The length of the CDR3 is 18 residues. Germline lookup yields CDR1 SGHTA and CDR2 FQGNSA. The CDR3 DNA reads TGTGCCAGCAGCTTATTACCCCCCGACAGGTTTAAGCACTACGAGCAGTACTTC. Amino acid sequence: CASSLLPPDRFKHYEQYF.